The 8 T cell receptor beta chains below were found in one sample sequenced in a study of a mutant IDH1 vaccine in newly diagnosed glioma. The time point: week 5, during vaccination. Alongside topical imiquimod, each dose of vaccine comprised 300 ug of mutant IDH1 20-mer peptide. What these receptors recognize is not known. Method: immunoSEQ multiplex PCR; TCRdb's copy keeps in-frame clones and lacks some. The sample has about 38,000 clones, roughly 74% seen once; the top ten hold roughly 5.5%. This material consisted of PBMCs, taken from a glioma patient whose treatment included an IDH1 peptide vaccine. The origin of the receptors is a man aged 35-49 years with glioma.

CDR3 in amino acids: CASGATANTGELFF. Written as DNA, the CDR3 is TGTGCCAGCGGTGCCACCGCGAACACCGGGGAGCTGTTTTTT. J is TRBJ2-2 and V is TRBV7-9; D unclear. Germline V gene sequence: CDR1 SEHNR, CDR2 FQNEAQ (reference sequence). CDR3 length: 14 residues. The V end lost 8 bases, the J end lost 0 bases, and 10 bases lay between the germline ends.

The CDR3 nucleotides are TGTGCCAGCAGCTTAGAGGCAGGGGGAGGATACGAGCAGTACTTC. It translates to CASSLEAGGGYEQYF. The rearrangement links TRBV7-9 to TRBJ2-7, with TRBD1 as a possible D gene (7 bases). The germline CDR1 and CDR2 sequences are SEHNR and FQNEAQ (reference sequence). The CDR3 totals 15 residues. V was pared by 1 base and J by 4 bases, with 14 bases between.

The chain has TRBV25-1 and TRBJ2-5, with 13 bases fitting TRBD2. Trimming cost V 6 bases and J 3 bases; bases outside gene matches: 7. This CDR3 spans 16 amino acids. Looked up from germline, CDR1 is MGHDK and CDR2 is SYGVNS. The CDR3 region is CASRAFGTSGKETQYF. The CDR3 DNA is TGTGCCAGCAGGGCCTTCGGGACTAGCGGGAAAGAGACCCAGTACTTC. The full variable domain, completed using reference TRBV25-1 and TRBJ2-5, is EADIYQTPRYLVIGTGKKITLECSQTMGHDKMYWYQQDPGMELHLIHYSYGVNSTEKGDLSSESTVSRIRTEHFPLTLESARPSHTSQYLCASRAFGTSGKETQYFGPGTRLLVL.

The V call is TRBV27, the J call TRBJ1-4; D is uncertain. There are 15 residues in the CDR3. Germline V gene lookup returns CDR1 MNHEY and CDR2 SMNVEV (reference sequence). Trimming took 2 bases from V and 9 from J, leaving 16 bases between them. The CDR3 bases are TGTGCCAGCAGTTTAGAGGGATTCGGGCAGAAAAAACTGTTTTTT. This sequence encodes CASSLEGFGQKKLFF.

CDR3 in DNA: TGTGCCAGCAGTGAATCCCGGTTCGCACCCCTCCACTTT. Translated, it gives CASSESRFAPLHF. The rearrangement links TRBV25-1 to TRBJ1-6, with D unresolved. V was pared by 1 base and J by 11 bases, with 9 bases between. Germline V lookup: CDR1 MGHDK, CDR2 SYGVNS. CDR3 length: 13 residues. Together with reference TRBV25-1 and TRBJ1-6, the CDR3 gives the full variable domain: EADIYQTPRYLVIGTGKKITLECSQTMGHDKMYWYQQDPGMELHLIHYSYGVNSTEKGDLSSESTVSRIRTEHFPLTLESARPSHTSQYLCASSESRFAPLHFGNGTRLTVT.

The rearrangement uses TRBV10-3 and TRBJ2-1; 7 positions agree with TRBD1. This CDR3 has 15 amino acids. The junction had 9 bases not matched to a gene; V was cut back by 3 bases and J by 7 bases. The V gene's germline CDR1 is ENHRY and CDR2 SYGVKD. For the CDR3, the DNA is TGTGCCATCAGTGAAGTTACGGGACAGTTAAATGAGCAGTTCTTC. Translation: CAISEVTGQLNEQFF.

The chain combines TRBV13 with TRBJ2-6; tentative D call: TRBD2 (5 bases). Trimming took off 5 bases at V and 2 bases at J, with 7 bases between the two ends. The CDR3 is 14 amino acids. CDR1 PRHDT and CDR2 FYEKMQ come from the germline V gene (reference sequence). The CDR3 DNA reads TGTGCCAGCAGCCCAGCGGCTGGGGCCAACGTCCTGACTTTC. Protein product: CASSPAAGANVLTF.

The CDR3 is CASSQDPRGIYNEQFF. CDR3 in DNA: TGCGCCAGCAGCCAAGATCCCAGGGGGATATACAATGAGCAGTTCTTC. This chain joins TRBV4-1 and TRBJ2-1, with 7 bases aligning to TRBD1. The germline V gene encodes CDR1 MGHRA and CDR2 YSYEKL. This CDR3 spans 16 amino acids. J lost 4 bases, V lost 0 bases, and 6 bases had no gene match.